This T cell receptor beta chain was documented in a study of T cell responses to AZD1222 COVID-19 vaccine. As for this clone: What it binds is unknown.

Points from the study as a whole: All repertoire sampling was performed exclusively after the peak T cell response. Spike was spanned by vaccine-associated CD4 TCRs, which were dominant at 160-218 and 743-854. Among AZD1222 vaccinees, only 5 to 7 were seropositive at baseline. Mostly white British, mostly female donors; authors suggested clonal diversity may be underestimated.

Generated by immunoSEQ multiplex PCR, the TCRdb table keeps only in-frame clones and is missing some. The table has 150,000 to 200,000 clones, around 91% seen once. The CDR3 is made up of 14 amino acids. The germline CDR1 and CDR2 sequences are SGHTA and FQGNSA. The V gene end was trimmed by 7 bases and the J gene end by 6 bases; junction bases not matched to a gene: 5. The clonotype comes from an adult who received the AZD1222 COVID-19 vaccine. Specimen: peripheral blood, collected 28 days after the second AZD1222 dose. The genes are TRBV7-2 and TRBJ2-2; 10 positions agree with TRBD1. This CDR3 is CASKTGGLSGELFF. For the CDR3, the DNA is TGTGCCAGCAAGACAGGGGGCTTATCCGGGGAGCTGTTTTTT. The full variable domain, its missing parts supplied by reference TRBV7-2 and TRBJ2-2, is GAGVSQSPSNKVTEKGKDVELRCDPISGHTALYWYRQSLGQGLEFLIYFQGNSAPDKSGLPSDRFSAERTGGSVSTLTIQRTQQEDSAVYLCASKTGGLSGELFFGEGSRLTVL.